This T cell receptor beta chain was captured in a study of blood T cell repertoires in COVID-19. Study summary: Samples taken during acute and convalescent COVID-19 were collected in the United States, Italy and Spain. PBMCs, B-cell-depleted T cells, or T cells were the source of the cDNA or gDNA that made up the material.

The CDR3 runs to 16 residues. CDR1 is LGHDT and CDR2 is YNNKEL in the germline V gene (reference sequence). V dropped 2 bases and J dropped 9 bases, with 22 bases sitting between them. How the authors handled the data: Amplification of reference gene primers provided the estimated nucleated cell counts. Using immunoSEQ multiplex PCR, the repertoire was profiled, and TCRdb retains in-frame clones only, with some absent. Clonal size and the V and J genes are those of that table, whereas D and trimming came from the DNA. Counted here are approximately 190,000 clones, about four fifths occurring once; the ten biggest clones make up 4% to 6%.

This rearrangement joins TRBV3-1 (or the pseudogene TRBV3-2) to TRBJ2-5, with D possibly being TRBD2 (6 bases). This clonotype originated in an older woman with active or convalescent COVID-19. Sequenced material: peripheral blood. CDR3 sequence (DNA): TGTGCCAGCAGCCAATTTTCCGGGACCGGCTGGGGGGCCCAGTACTTC. Amino acids: CASSQFSGTGWGAQYF.